Here is one T cell receptor (beta chain) with its context. Its matching antigen is unknown. This may arise from a read error, as a much more abundant clone is one base away. This sample is drawn from a study of regulatory T cells in long-lasting Graves disease. Findings and caveats of the study: Persistent cases favored TRBV28, TRBJ1-2 and TRBJ2-5.

The germline CDR1 and CDR2 sequences are SGHRS and YFSETQ. The CDR3 is 14 residues long. Losses at the gene ends were 4 bases for V and 3 bases for J; bases not matched to a gene: 5. Arm-PCR of CDR3 regions with iRepertoire HTBI primers generated TCR beta libraries. TCRdb passed the multiplex PCR reads through MiXCR, listing each CDR3 protein once. Counted here are roughly 440,000 distinct CDR3 sequences, approximately 16% occurring once; the ten biggest clones make up under 30%. Time point indicated: newly diagnosed GD, antithyroid drugs for less than 3 months. From PBMCs, RNA was extracted and then used to make the TCR library. These data were also reused for a study on T cells in Graves' hyperthyroidism and ophthalmopathy. That work contributes: Most thyroid clonotypes with frequency above 0.001 were detected in blood.

This chain uses TRBV5-1 with TRBJ2-7, with 9 bases fitting TRBD1. This TCR derives from a woman between 18 and 30 years old with Graves disease. Sequencing was performed on peripheral blood mononuclear cells (PBMCs), taken at new diagnosis, from a patient treated with antithyroid drugs. The DNA for the CDR3 is TGCGCCAGCAGCGGGGGGACAGGGAGCTACGAGCAGTACTTC. It yields the protein CASSGGTGSYEQYF.